The 23 T cell receptor beta chains given below trace back to one sample, sequenced in a study of T cells in Graves' hyperthyroidism and ophthalmopathy. It was RNA transcripts that yielded the amplified TCR beta CDR3 regions. HTBI primers drove first-round RT-PCR of the TCR CDR3. TCRdb redid the calling of the multiplex PCR reads with MiXCR, one entry per CDR3 protein. This table has 600,000 to 650,000 distinct CDR3 sequences, roughly 20% appearing once. The sample consisted of blood. These receptors originate from a man aged 25-45 years with Graves' ophthalmopathy.

This clonotype was seen only a few times. The rearrangement uses TRBV11-3 and TRBJ2-1, with D tentatively TRBD2 (5 bases). The CDR3 is 14 residues long. V was cut by 4 bases and J by 8 bases, with 15 bases left in between. Germline CDR1 reads SGHNT; CDR2 reads YENEEA. CDR3 residues: CASSSPTSVDEQFF. Here the CDR3 DNA reads TGTGCCAGCAGCTCGCCCACTAGTGTAGATGAGCAGTTCTTC.

This clonotype was counted a few times. The chain uses TRBV7-2 and TRBJ2-2; 9 bases align to TRBD2. The CDR3 length is 17 residues. The germline V gene encodes CDR1 SGHTA and CDR2 FQGNSA. V lost 3 bases to trimming and J lost 3 bases; unmatched junction nucleotides: 8. CDR3 DNA sequence: TGTGCCAGCAGCTTCCCTCAGACTAGCGGCCACACCGGGGAGCTGTTTTTT. It encodes CASSFPQTSGHTGELFF.

The chain carries TRBV6-5 and TRBJ2-7; TRBD1 is a possible D gene (5 bases). Looked up from germline, CDR1 is MNHEY and CDR2 is SVGAGI. The CDR3 has 15 amino acids. Trimming stripped 2 bases from V and 2 bases from J, with 13 bases between. This CDR3 is CASSYRPDSTYEQYF. In DNA form, the CDR3 reads TGTGCCAGCAGTTACCGACCTGACAGTACCTACGAGCAGTACTTC.

A few counts support this clonotype. The rearrangement joins TRBV6-1 to TRBJ1-1; 10 nucleotides align to TRBD1. The length of the CDR3 is 17 residues. Trimming at V came to 2 bases and at J to 1 base, leaving 7 bases not matched to a gene. CDR1 is MNHNS and CDR2 is SASEGT in the germline V gene. Written as DNA, the CDR3 is TGTGCCAGCAGTGAAAAAGTGGGACAGGGGACGAACACTGAAGCTTTCTTT. Translation gives CASSEKVGQGTNTEAFF.

This clonotype was counted ten times or more. The chain carries TRBV12-3 or TRBV12-4 and TRBJ1-1; D is possibly TRBD1 (6 bases). Trimming shortened V by 7 bases and J by 3 bases, and 21 bases separated the two germline ends. This CDR3 region has 16 residues. CDR3: CASTPAAGGWDTEAFF. CDR3 nucleotides: TGTGCCAGCACCCCTGCGGCGGGGGGCTGGGACACTGAAGCTTTCTTT.

Of note for this clonotype: Germline and junction disagree at one end, which may indicate a read error. The rearrangement uses TRBV15 and TRBJ2-1; D is possibly TRBD1 (5 bases). The germline V gene has CDR1 LNHNV and CDR2 YYDKDF (reference sequence). This CDR3 spans 16 amino acids. This CDR3 reads CTTSRDLITGHNEQFF. The CDR3, as DNA: TGTACCACCAGCAGAGATCTCATAACAGGTCACAATGAGCAGTTCTTC.

J is TRBJ2-7 and V is TRBV28; tentatively, D is TRBD1 (6 bases). The CDR3 sequence is 14 residues long. Germline V gives CDR1 MDHEN, CDR2 SYDVKM. The ends were cut back, 2 bases at V and 6 bases at J, with 14 bases in the middle. CDR3 region: CASSLGSGAGEQYF. For the CDR3, the DNA is TGTGCCAGCAGTTTAGGGTCAGGGGCGGGCGAGCAGTACTTC.

This clonotype was recorded many times. The CDR3 DNA sequence: TGTGCCAGCAGTGAAGAGGATACACTAGAGTCCAGCAATGAGCAGTTCTTC. This gives the protein CASSEEDTLESSNEQFF. The chain is built from TRBV2 and TRBJ2-1; perhaps TRBD2 as D (5 bases). Trimming removed 1 base at V and 6 bases at J, with 19 bases between. The CDR3 spans 17 residues. Germline V gives CDR1 SNHLY, CDR2 FYNNEI.

This clonotype was detected only a few times. The rearrangement uses TRBV27 and TRBJ2-1; 13 nucleotides match TRBD2. This CDR3 region has 16 residues. Germline V gene sequence: CDR1 MNHEY, CDR2 SMNVEV (reference sequence). V shed 0 bases and J 13 bases; nucleotides not matched to a gene: 9. CDR3: CASSLSKSGTSGVQFF. The CDR3 DNA is TGTGCCAGCAGTTTATCGAAATCCGGGACTAGCGGGGTCCAGTTCTTC.

As to this clonotype: Since a much larger clone is just one base distant, this may be a read error. Lacking the conserved final phenylalanine or tryptophan, this CDR3 likely reflects a read error. The gene calls are TRBV7-2 and TRBJ2-1; 7 positions agree with TRBD2. Germline loops: CDR1 SGHTA, CDR2 FQGNSA. V dropped 5 bases and J dropped 4; count of bases not matched to a gene: 8. The CDR3 contains 15 residues. The CDR3 reads CASSLSGTTYNEQFL. CDR3 in DNA: TGTGCCAGCAGCCTCTCCGGGACTACATACAATGAGCAGTTCCTC.

This clonotype was seen ten or more times. The rearrangement uses TRBV2 and TRBJ2-2, with TRBD2 matching 9 bases. From germline, CDR1 is SNHLY and CDR2 FYNNEI. The CDR3 extends over 15 amino acids. V trimming: 1 base; J trimming: 7 bases; junction bases outside the gene matches: 4. CDR3 in amino acids: CASSEEGTSIGELFF. The CDR3 nucleotides are TGTGCCAGCAGTGAAGAAGGGACTAGCATCGGGGAGCTGTTTTTT.

The rearrangement uses TRBV14 and TRBJ2-7; 8 positions agree with TRBD2. The junction had 11 bases not matched to a gene; V was cut back by 3 bases and J by 4 bases. Germline values: CDR1 SGHDN, CDR2 FVKESK. The CDR3 has 16 amino acids. CDR3 amino acids: CASSHRAGLEFYEQYF. CDR3 DNA: TGTGCCAGCAGCCACCGAGCGGGACTAGAATTTTACGAGCAGTACTTC.

This clonotype was found many times. The chain recombines TRBV15 with TRBJ2-1; TRBD2 aligns across 7 bases. The length of the CDR3 is 19 residues. The germline gives CDR1 LNHNV, CDR2 YYDKDF (reference sequence). The V gene end was trimmed by 0 bases and the J gene end by 7 bases; junction bases not matched to a gene: 18. The CDR3 nucleotides read TGTGCCACCAGCAGAGATCAATGGAACATGTCCTCCGGGGGGAATGAGCAGTTCTTC. Residues: CATSRDQWNMSSGGNEQFF.

This clonotype has only a few counts. V gene TRBV12-3 or TRBV12-4 combines with J gene TRBJ1-2; 9 nucleotides match TRBD1. The CDR3 consists of 14 residues. V was clipped by 5 bases and J by 8 bases; unmatched bases: 9. In DNA form, the CDR3 reads TGTGCCAGCAGTCGACGACAGGGGGAGTGGGGCTACACCTTC. Its protein is CASSRRQGEWGYTF.

This clonotype was detected only a few times. This chain connects TRBV30 to TRBJ1-6; perhaps TRBD1 as D (6 bases). CDR1 and CDR2 from the germline V gene are GTSNPN and SVGIG (reference sequence). The CDR3 has 13 residues. Trimming removed 2 bases at V and 8 bases at J, with 10 bases between. The CDR3 coding sequence is TGTGCCTGGAGTATCCACAGGGATTCACCCCTCCACTTT. Encoded protein: CAWSIHRDSPLHF.

The rearrangement uses TRBV7-9 and TRBJ2-2, with D possibly TRBD1 on 6 matching bases. V gave up 0 bases and J gave up 3 bases, with 14 bases separating them. Germline values: CDR1 SEHNR, CDR2 FQNEAQ (reference sequence). The CDR3 spans 17 residues. The CDR3 DNA follows: TGTGCCAGCAGCTTAGCGGGCATACAGGGTCACACCGGGGAGCTGTTTTTT. It encodes CASSLAGIQGHTGELFF.

The chain couples TRBV5-1 to TRBJ2-3; TRBD2 aligns across 9 bases. V trimming: 4 bases; J trimming: 7 bases; junction bases outside the gene matches: 7. Germline V gene data show CDR1 as SGHRS and CDR2 as YFSETQ. This CDR3 region has 14 residues. The CDR3 sequence: CASSQAGGEYTQYF. The CDR3 region has the DNA TGCGCCAGCAGCCAAGCGGGGGGCGAATATACGCAGTATTTT.

For this clonotype: A much larger clone is a single base away; this may be a read error. CDR3 DNA sequence: TGTGCCAGCAGCTTGGGGATGGCTAGCGGCTACAATGAGCAGCTCTTC. It specifies CASSLGMASGYNEQLF. The chain combines TRBV11-2 with TRBJ2-1; 7 bases are a match to TRBD2. This CDR3 spans 16 amino acids. Germline V gene lookup returns CDR1 SGHAT and CDR2 FQNNGV. Based on the CDR3 plus reference TRBV11-2 and TRBJ2-1, the full variable domain is EAGVAQSPRYKIIEKRQSVAFWCNPISGHATLYWYQQILGQGPKLLIQFQNNGVVDDSQLPKDRFSAERLKGVDSTLKIQPAKLEDSAVYLCASSLGMASGYNEQLFGPGTRLTVL.

This clonotype was detected many times. J is TRBJ2-7 and V is TRBV11-2; 8 nucleotides agree with TRBD1. The CDR3 has 14 residues. In germline, CDR1 is SGHAT, CDR2 FQNNGV. The V segment lost 7 bases and the J segment 0 bases; nucleotides outside the gene matches: 5. CDR3 amino acids: CASTWGQASYEQYF. The CDR3 DNA is TGTGCCAGCACCTGGGGACAGGCCTCCTACGAGCAGTACTTC.

This clonotype was seen just once. The rearrangement links TRBV9 to TRBJ2-6, with 7 bases aligning to TRBD1. The CDR3 covers 21 residues. In germline, CDR1 is SGDLS, CDR2 YYNGEE. V was pared by 4 bases and J by 1 base, with 20 bases of the junction left unmatched. The CDR3 nucleotides read TGTGCCAGCAGCCCAGAGACCGGGACAGATTTACTCCTATCTGGGGCCAACGTCCTGACTTTC. Amino acids: CASSPETGTDLLLSGANVLTF.

This clonotype was recorded at least ten times. The chain has TRBV12-3 or TRBV12-4 and TRBJ2-3; TRBD1 matches 7 bases. V dropped 6 bases and J dropped 0; count of bases not matched to a gene: 9. The CDR3 covers 16 residues. CDR3 nucleotides: TGTGCCAGCAGCCGAGACAGGGTGACCAGCACAGATACGCAGTATTTT. It specifies CASSRDRVTSTDTQYF.

This clonotype has more than one count but fewer than ten. The chain carries TRBV4-3 and TRBJ2-1, with 7 positions matching TRBD2. The CDR3 consists of 16 residues. From germline, CDR1 is LGHNA and CDR2 YSLEER. The trim removed 6 bases at V and 0 bases at J, leaving 8 bases unmatched. CDR3 loop: CASSRGAGDSYNEQFF. The CDR3 DNA follows: TGCGCCAGCAGTCGAGGTGCGGGAGACTCCTACAATGAGCAGTTCTTC.

This clonotype was picked up many times. The CDR3 coding sequence is TGTGCCAGCAGTATCTCAGGGGGAAACACTGAAGCTTTCTTT. Protein: CASSISGGNTEAFF. This chain uses TRBV11-3 with TRBJ1-1; 7 bases are a match to TRBD1. The V and J ends lost 6 bases and 2 bases, in that order; junction bases with no gene match: 6. Germline V gene lookup returns CDR1 SGHNT and CDR2 YENEEA. This CDR3 spans 14 amino acids.